This is a list of T cell receptor beta chains from one sample in a study of T cells in Graves' hyperthyroidism and ophthalmopathy. In TCRdb, the multiplex PCR reads were re-called with MiXCR into one record per CDR3 protein. The repertoire holds around 600,000 distinct CDR3 sequences, with about 14% as singletons. Input material: blood. These receptors were collected from a woman aged 45-65 years with Graves' ophthalmopathy. CDR3s include the opening cysteine and the closing phenylalanine or tryptophan. The D gene is left open where the match is weak. Clone size, where shown, is once, few, many, or a class for clones that have expanded.

clone size: many
D gene: -
V gene: TRBV7-2
J gene: TRBJ2-1
CDR3 DNA: TGTGCCAGCAGCCGGACGAGAAGCCCCTACAATGAGCAGTTCTTC
CDR3 protein: CASSRTRSPYNEQFF

clone size: many
D gene: -
V gene: TRBV27
J gene: TRBJ2-3
CDR3 DNA: TGTGCCAGCAGTTTCACTCAACCGGGTCGCCCGGGCACAGATACGCAGTATTTT
CDR3 protein: CASSFTQPGRPGTDTQYF

clone size: many
D gene: -
V gene: TRBV3-1
J gene: TRBJ2-1
CDR3 DNA: TGTGCCAGCAGCCAAGTAAACCGGGAGCAGTTCTTC
CDR3 protein: CASSQVNREQFF

clone size: -
D gene: -
V gene: TRBV5-8
J gene: TRBJ1-4
CDR3 DNA: TGTGCCAGCAGCTTACGGACATCCCGTGAAAAACTGTTTTTT
CDR3 protein: CASSLRTSREKLFF

clone size: -
D gene: -
V gene: TRBV5-1
J gene: TRBJ1-1
CDR3 DNA: TGCGCCAGCAGCTTGGATCAGGGGCGCATCGATGAAGCTTTCTTT
CDR3 protein: CASSLDQGRIDEAFF

clone size: few
D gene: -
V gene: TRBV6-1
J gene: TRBJ2-1
CDR3 DNA: TGTGCCAGCAGTGAGTTCAATGAGCAGTTCTTC
CDR3 protein: CASSEFNEQFF

clone size: -
D gene: -
V gene: TRBV29-1
J gene: TRBJ1-2
CDR3 DNA: TGCAGCGGGACCGATTCCTATGGCTACACCTTC
CDR3 protein: CSGTDSYGYTF

clone size: many
D gene: -
V gene: TRBV27
J gene: TRBJ1-6
CDR3 DNA: TGTGCCAGCAGCCTCTTCTCCGCCTCCTATAATTCACCCCTCCACTTT
CDR3 protein: CASSLFSASYNSPLHF

clone size: -
D gene: TRBD2
V gene: TRBV5-6
J gene: TRBJ2-3
CDR3 DNA: TGTGCCACCAGTAGCGGGAGGGCCGGGGATACGCAGTATTTT
CDR3 protein: CATSSGRAGDTQYF

clone size: many
D gene: -
V gene: TRBV5-1
J gene: TRBJ1-2
CDR3 DNA: TGCGCCAGCAGCTTGGCCTTAACAGACTATGGCTACACCTTC
CDR3 protein: CASSLALTDYGYTF

clone size: many
D gene: -
V gene: TRBV5-1
J gene: TRBJ2-7
CDR3 DNA: TGCGCCAGCAGCTTGGATGGACCGTCCTACGAGCAGTACTTC
CDR3 protein: CASSLDGPSYEQYF

clone size: many
D gene: -
V gene: TRBV30
J gene: TRBJ2-7
CDR3 DNA: TGTGCCTGGAGTGTAAGGCTTCTCTACGAGCAGTACTTC
CDR3 protein: CAWSVRLLYEQYF

clone size: many
D gene: -
V gene: TRBV7-8
J gene: TRBJ2-7
CDR3 DNA: TGTGCCAGCAGCTTAGCGTGGGGGCGCGCCGAGCAGTACTTC
CDR3 protein: CASSLAWGRAEQYF

clone size: few
D gene: -
V gene: TRBV12-3/TRBV12-4
J gene: TRBJ2-4
CDR3 DNA: TGTGCCAGCACCGGGACCGCCCAAAACATTCAGTACTTC
CDR3 protein: CASTGTAQNIQYF

clone size: many
D gene: TRBD2
V gene: TRBV7-2
J gene: TRBJ2-3
CDR3 DNA: TGTGCCAGCAGCTTATCTAGCGGGAGAACGGGAGATACGCAGTATTTT
CDR3 protein: CASSLSSGRTGDTQYF

clone size: -
D gene: -
V gene: TRBV5-5
J gene: TRBJ2-7
CDR3 DNA: TGTGCCAGCAGCTTGGGACTGGACGAGCAGTACTTC
CDR3 protein: CASSLGLDEQYF

clone size: -
D gene: TRBD2
V gene: TRBV15
J gene: TRBJ2-5
CDR3 DNA: TGTGCCACCAGCAGAGATGTATTAGCGGGAGTTGGAGAGACCCAGTACTTC
CDR3 protein: CATSRDVLAGVGETQYF

clone size: many
D gene: TRBD2
V gene: TRBV7-2
J gene: TRBJ2-5
CDR3 DNA: TGTGCCAGCAGATATACTAGCGTAGAGACCCAGTACTTC
CDR3 protein: CASRYTSVETQYF

clone size: many
D gene: -
V gene: TRBV28
J gene: TRBJ2-6
CDR3 DNA: TGTGCCAGCAGCCCGACTGGTGGGAAGGCCTCTGGGGCCAACGTCCTGACTTTC
CDR3 protein: CASSPTGGKASGANVLTF

clone size: many
D gene: -
V gene: TRBV27
J gene: TRBJ1-1
CDR3 DNA: TGTGCCAGCAGCAGGACCGCGAACACTGAAGCTTTCTTT
CDR3 protein: CASSRTANTEAFF

clone size: many
D gene: -
V gene: TRBV18
J gene: TRBJ1-4
CDR3 DNA: TGTGCCAGCTCACCTAGTACAACTAATGAAAAACTGTTTTTT
CDR3 protein: CASSPSTTNEKLFF

clone size: many
D gene: TRBD1
V gene: TRBV28
J gene: TRBJ2-1
CDR3 DNA: TGTGCCAGCAGTTTTCCGATGACAGGGGGCGTTTTCAATGAGCAGTTCTTC
CDR3 protein: CASSFPMTGGVFNEQFF

clone size: -
D gene: -
V gene: TRBV24-1
J gene: TRBJ2-1
CDR3 DNA: TGTGCCACCAGTGATTTAACGAGCCGGGACTACAATGAGCAGTTCTTC
CDR3 protein: CATSDLTSRDYNEQFF

clone size: many
D gene: TRBD2
V gene: TRBV20-1
J gene: TRBJ2-7
CDR3 DNA: TGCAGTGCTAGAGATAGGACTAGGTTCATAGAGCAGTACTTC
CDR3 protein: CSARDRTRFIEQYF

clone size: -
D gene: -
V gene: TRBV29-1
J gene: TRBJ2-7
CDR3 DNA: TGCAGCGTTGAATCACTTGCAGGGGCAGAGCAGTACTTC
CDR3 protein: CSVESLAGAEQYF

clone size: few
D gene: TRBD2
V gene: TRBV4-3
J gene: TRBJ2-1
CDR3 DNA: TGCGCCAGCAGTCGTATACTAGCGGTTTACAATGAGCAGTTCTTC
CDR3 protein: CASSRILAVYNEQFF

clone size: few
D gene: -
V gene: TRBV28
J gene: TRBJ1-5
CDR3 DNA: TGTGCCAGCACCCCTCACGGGGGGTCTGCTCAGCCCCAGCATTTT
CDR3 protein: CASTPHGGSAQPQHF

clone size: many
D gene: -
V gene: TRBV28
J gene: TRBJ1-2
CDR3 DNA: TGTGCCAGCAGTTTCGGGGGGAGGTCCTATGGCTACACCTTC
CDR3 protein: CASSFGGRSYGYTF

clone size: many
D gene: -
V gene: TRBV6-1
J gene: TRBJ2-3
CDR3 DNA: TGTGCCAGCAGTGGAGGGGCCGTGGCAGATACGCAGTATTTT
CDR3 protein: CASSGGAVADTQYF

clone size: -
D gene: TRBD2
V gene: TRBV7-2
J gene: TRBJ2-1
CDR3 DNA: TGTGCCAGCAGCCCGCGAGGGGGACTAGCGGGAGGTTTGGACAATGAGCAGTTCTTC
CDR3 protein: CASSPRGGLAGGLDNEQFF

clone size: -
D gene: -
V gene: TRBV7-2
J gene: TRBJ2-7
CDR3 DNA: TGTGCCAGCAGCCCACGGGGGAGCAGGAACGAGCAGTACTTC
CDR3 protein: CASSPRGSRNEQYF

clone size: -
D gene: -
V gene: TRBV25-1
J gene: TRBJ2-1
CDR3 DNA: TGTGCCAGCAGTGTACAGGGCAGCTCCTACAATGAGCAGTTCTTC
CDR3 protein: CASSVQGSSYNEQFF

clone size: many
D gene: TRBD1
V gene: TRBV2
J gene: TRBJ2-7
CDR3 DNA: TGTGCCAGCACCTGGGACAGATTTTACGAGCAGTACTTC
CDR3 protein: CASTWDRFYEQYF

clone size: many
D gene: TRBD1
V gene: TRBV7-8
J gene: TRBJ1-4
CDR3 DNA: TGTGCCAGCAGCTTAGGTACAGGGGGCGCCGAAAAACTGTTTTTT
CDR3 protein: CASSLGTGGAEKLFF

clone size: many
D gene: TRBD2
V gene: TRBV20-1
J gene: TRBJ2-7
CDR3 DNA: TGCAGTGCAGGCCGGACTAGCGGCTACGAGCAGTACTTC
CDR3 protein: CSAGRTSGYEQYF

clone size: many
D gene: TRBD2
V gene: TRBV11-2
J gene: TRBJ2-5
CDR3 DNA: TGTGCCAGCAGCTTGCGACTAGCGGTGTACCAAGAGACCCAGTACTTC
CDR3 protein: CASSLRLAVYQETQYF

clone size: many
D gene: -
V gene: TRBV29-1
J gene: TRBJ1-1
CDR3 DNA: TGCAGCGTTGACCAGGGAATGAACACTGAAGCTTTCTTT
CDR3 protein: CSVDQGMNTEAFF

clone size: -
D gene: TRBD1
V gene: TRBV6-1
J gene: TRBJ1-4
CDR3 DNA: TGTGCCAGCAGCCAACAGGGGGCAAGTGAAAAACTGTTTTTT
CDR3 protein: CASSQQGASEKLFF

clone size: many
D gene: -
V gene: TRBV5-1
J gene: TRBJ2-5
CDR3 DNA: TGCGCCAGCAGCTTGGATGGGGGAGAGACCCAGTACTTC
CDR3 protein: CASSLDGGETQYF

clone size: many
D gene: TRBD2
V gene: TRBV7-2
J gene: TRBJ2-7
CDR3 DNA: TGTGCCAGCAGCACCAGGGTTAGCGGGGCCTTCGAGCAGTACTTC
CDR3 protein: CASSTRVSGAFEQYF

clone size: -
D gene: -
V gene: TRBV5-4
J gene: TRBJ1-1
CDR3 DNA: TGTGCCAGCAGAGAACCGGGGACAAACACTGAAGCTTTCTTT
CDR3 protein: CASREPGTNTEAFF

clone size: many
D gene: TRBD1
V gene: TRBV3-1
J gene: TRBJ1-5
CDR3 DNA: TGTGCCAGCAGCCGAGGGACAGCTGGGAGCAATCAGCCCCAGCATTTT
CDR3 protein: CASSRGTAGSNQPQHF

clone size: many
D gene: TRBD1
V gene: TRBV5-1
J gene: TRBJ2-1
CDR3 DNA: TGCGCCAGCAGCGGACAGGGTTGGTCCTACAATGAGCAGTTCTTC
CDR3 protein: CASSGQGWSYNEQFF

clone size: -
D gene: -
V gene: TRBV2
J gene: TRBJ1-2
CDR3 DNA: TGTGCCAGCAGTGAGAGGGGGGCGAGCTACACCTTC
CDR3 protein: CASSERGASYTF

clone size: many
D gene: TRBD1
V gene: TRBV15
J gene: TRBJ1-6
CDR3 DNA: TGTGCCACCAGCGGGACAGACTTTGATTCACCCCTCCACTTT
CDR3 protein: CATSGTDFDSPLHF

clone size: many
D gene: -
V gene: TRBV20-1
J gene: TRBJ1-1
CDR3 DNA: TGCAGTGCTAGAGAAGGGACGGTGAACACTGAAGCTTTCTTT
CDR3 protein: CSAREGTVNTEAFF